The 26 T cell receptor beta chains below were found in one sample sequenced in a study of regulatory T cells in long-lasting Graves disease. Time point indicated: newly diagnosed GD, antithyroid drugs for less than 3 months. There was RNA extracted from PBMCs, and the TCR library was made from it. Investigators prepared the TCR beta libraries by applying iRepertoire HTBI primers and Arm-PCR of CDR3 regions. TCRdb re-derived calls from the multiplex PCR reads in MiXCR, one entry per CDR3 protein. The sample has about 240,000 distinct CDR3 sequences, 20% to 25% seen once; the top ten hold roughly 14%. Sample: peripheral blood mononuclear cells (PBMCs), taken at new diagnosis, from a patient treated with antithyroid drugs. The receptors derive from a female donor with Graves disease.

At least ten counts were recorded for this clonotype. This chain connects TRBV7-2 to TRBJ2-3; 8 bases match TRBD2. This CDR3 region has 17 residues. Germline loops: CDR1 SGHTA, CDR2 FQGNSA. V shed 5 bases and J 8 bases; nucleotides not matched to a gene: 18. In nucleotides, the CDR3 is TGTGCCAGCAGCCCCCCAGGGCGGGGGGCCCCCCGGGGTACGCAGTATTTT. Protein product: CASSPPGRGAPRGTQYF.

This clonotype appeared many times. The chain is built from TRBV7-6 and TRBJ2-3; D is unclear. The CDR3 is 14 amino acids. CDR1 is SGHVS, CDR2 FNYEAQ, per germline. Trimming shortened V by 4 bases and J by 5 bases, and 13 bases separated the two germline ends. CDR3 loop: CASSWSGGRDTQYF. The CDR3 DNA sequence: TGTGCCAGCAGCTGGTCTGGTGGACGAGATACGCAGTATTTT.

This clonotype was detected once. This may arise from a read error, as a much more abundant clone is one base away. CDR3 DNA: TGCGCCAGCAGCTTGGCTAGCGGGGGAGCAGAGACCCAGTACTTC. Its protein is CASSLASGGAETQYF. The rearrangement uses TRBV5-1 and TRBJ2-5, with 10 bases lining up with TRBD2. The CDR3 is made up of 15 amino acids. V dropped 0 bases and J dropped 4; count of bases not matched to a gene: 3. Germline V gene sequence: CDR1 SGHRS, CDR2 YFSETQ.

This clonotype was observed at least ten times. CDR3 sequence (DNA): TGCGCCAGCAGCTTATTCAACACTGGGGCCAACGTCCTGACTTTC. As protein: CASSLFNTGANVLTF. J is TRBJ2-6 and V is TRBV5-1; D remains ambiguous. Germline lookup yields CDR1 SGHRS and CDR2 YFSETQ. Trimming removed 2 bases from V and 2 bases from J, with 8 bases in between. The CDR3 length is 15 residues.

This clonotype appeared many times. The J gene is TRBJ1-2, the V gene TRBV4-3; no clear D gene. There are 15 residues in the CDR3. Germline CDR1 LGHNA, CDR2 YSLEER. Trimming removed 0 bases from V and 2 bases from J, with 10 bases in between. CDR3 nucleotide sequence: TGCGCCAGCAGCCAAGAGGGAGGCAGGAACTATGGCTACACCTTC. Amino acids: CASSQEGGRNYGYTF.

In its sample, this clonotype was seen many times. Its ends do not fully match the called genes, so a read error is possible. The chain employs TRBV10-3 and TRBJ2-1; 8 bases align to TRBD1. Germline V lookup: CDR1 ENHRY, CDR2 SYGVKD. CDR3 size: 19 residues. CDR3: CAISEPGQAVRSSYNERFF. The CDR3 bases are TGTGCCATCAGCGAACCGGGACAGGCCGTAAGGAGCTCCTACAATGAGCGGTTCTTC.

This clonotype came up many times. The gene calls are TRBV20-1 and TRBJ2-1; 8 nucleotides agree with TRBD2. This CDR3 has 12 amino acids. CDR1 is DFQATT, CDR2 SNEGSKA, per germline (reference sequence). The ends lost 6 bases at V and 8 bases at J; junction bases unmatched: 6. The CDR3, as DNA: TGCAGTGCAAAGCGGGAGTTCGATGAGCAGTTCTTC. Amino acid sequence: CSAKREFDEQFF.

This clonotype was seen at least ten times. This chain connects TRBV5-6 to TRBJ1-1; D gene unclear. The ends were cut back, 4 bases at V and 4 bases at J, with 17 bases in the middle. CDR1 and CDR2 (germline): SGHDT, YYEEEE. This CDR3 comprises 15 residues. CDR3: CASSRNPNRPTEAFF. CDR3 in DNA: TGTGCCAGCAGCCGAAACCCCAATCGGCCCACTGAAGCTTTCTTT.

This clonotype was counted at least ten times. The genes are TRBV20-1 and TRBJ2-1; 8 bases are shared with TRBD2. The CDR3 runs to 13 residues. The germline V gene has CDR1 DFQATT and CDR2 SNEGSKA (reference sequence). The junction had 6 bases not matched to a gene; V was cut back by 3 bases and J by 8 bases. CDR3 DNA: TGCAGTGCTAGGGGACTAGGGGTCGATGAGCAGTTCTTC. Translated, it gives CSARGLGVDEQFF.

This clonotype was seen ten or more times. The chain combines TRBV3-1 with TRBJ2-7, with D possibly TRBD1 on 5 matching bases. Trimming took off 4 bases at V and 6 bases at J, with 16 bases between the two ends. Germline V gene sequence: CDR1 LGHDT, CDR2 YNNKEL (reference sequence). The CDR3 runs 14 residues. CDR3 region: CASSPSTGPLEQYF. Here the CDR3 DNA reads TGTGCCAGCAGCCCTAGTACAGGCCCCCTCGAGCAGTACTTC.

This clonotype turned up a few times. The rearrangement links TRBV29-1 to TRBJ2-1; 9 nucleotides line up with TRBD2. The germline gives CDR1 SQVTM, CDR2 ANQGSEA. The length of the CDR3 is 16 residues. The V segment lost 0 bases and the J segment 3 bases; nucleotides outside the gene matches: 6. CDR3 sequence reads: CSVEDVAGAYYNEQFF. The CDR3 DNA follows: TGCAGCGTTGAAGATGTAGCGGGGGCCTACTACAATGAGCAGTTCTTC.

This clonotype was detected many times. The CDR3: CASSTRTGESGTDTQYF. CDR3 coding DNA: TGTGCCAGTAGTACCCGGACAGGGGAGTCGGGCACAGATACGCAGTATTTT. This chain links TRBV19 with TRBJ2-3; 9 nucleotides agree with TRBD1. V shed 4 bases, J shed 1 base, and the junction held 9 bases outside the gene matches. The germline V gene encodes CDR1 LNHDA and CDR2 SQIVND (reference sequence). The CDR3 contains 17 residues.

The V and J genes are TRBV3-1 and TRBJ2-5; 12 bases line up with TRBD2. Germline CDR1 is LGHDT and CDR2 is YNNKEL (reference sequence). The trim removed 6 bases at V and 4 bases at J, leaving 6 bases unmatched. The length of the CDR3 is 15 residues. The CDR3 region has the DNA TGTGCCAGCAGGTGGACTAGCGGGAAGCCAGAGACCCAGTACTTC. Amino acids: CASRWTSGKPETQYF.

This clonotype came up many times. The chain carries TRBV3-1 and TRBJ2-1; D could derive from TRBD1 or TRBD2 (5 bases each). V was cut by 0 bases and J by 8 bases, with 14 bases left in between. The CDR3 consists of 15 residues. Looked up from germline, CDR1 is LGHDT and CDR2 is YNNKEL (reference sequence). CDR3 nucleotide sequence: TGTGCCAGCAGCCAAGATGGGACCCCGGGCGATGAGCAGTTCTTC. Translation: CASSQDGTPGDEQFF.

Of note for this clonotype: This may be a read error, as it is one base from a much larger clone. V gene TRBV7-2 combines with J gene TRBJ2-1; 7 nucleotides match TRBD2. The CDR3 is 14 amino acids. The trim removed 3 bases at V and 5 bases at J, leaving 4 bases unmatched. Germline V gene sequence: CDR1 SGHTA, CDR2 FQGNSA. CDR3 DNA: TGTACCAGCAGCTTTGGGCGGGAGAACAATGAGCAGTTCTTC. Its protein product is CTSSFGRENNEQFF.

This clonotype was counted at least ten times. This chain connects TRBV5-1 to TRBJ2-3; TRBD2 aligns across 10 bases. CDR3 size: 15 residues. V was pared by 5 bases and J by 4 bases, with 7 bases of the junction left unmatched. Germline-derived CDR1 and CDR2 are SGHRS and YFSETQ. CDR3 region: CASRDSGGKPDTQYF. The CDR3, as DNA: TGCGCCAGCAGGGATAGCGGGGGGAAACCAGATACGCAGTATTTT.

V usage is TRBV6-5 and J usage is TRBJ2-3, with 9 bases fitting TRBD2. The germline V gene has CDR1 MNHEY and CDR2 SVGAGI. The CDR3 has 16 amino acids. Unmatched junction bases numbered 6, after V lost 3 bases and J lost 2 bases. CDR3 nucleotides: TGTGCCAGCAGTTATTCCGGGACTAGCACCACAGATACGCAGTATTTT. Its translation is CASSYSGTSTTDTQYF.

Many counts were recorded for this clonotype. This chain uses TRBV10-2 with TRBJ2-5, with 7 bases lining up with TRBD1. The CDR3 totals 13 residues. Per the germline V gene, CDR1 is WSHSY and CDR2 is SAAADI. J was trimmed by 4 bases and V by 2 bases; bases with no gene match: 1. The CDR3 is CASSEGTAETQYF. CDR3 DNA: TGCGCCAGCAGTGAGGGGACAGCAGAGACCCAGTACTTC.

This clonotype has a count of ten or more. The chain combines TRBV2 with TRBJ2-5; tentatively, D is TRBD2 (6 bases). V lost 4 bases to trimming and J lost 7 bases, with 10 bases between them. This CDR3 comprises 12 residues. The germline V gene encodes CDR1 SNHLY and CDR2 FYNNEI. The CDR3 loop reads CASSAISGTQYF. Here the CDR3 DNA reads TGTGCCAGCAGTGCGATTAGCGGGACCCAGTACTTC.

This clonotype was recorded at least ten times. The chain combines TRBV6-5 with TRBJ2-3, with unresolved D. CDR3 length: 15 residues. V was shortened by 3 bases and J by 1 base, with 11 bases between the two germline ends. Germline CDR1 is MNHEY and CDR2 is SVGAGI. CDR3: CASSYRLGRTDTQYF. CDR3 nucleotide sequence: TGTGCCAGCAGTTATCGGCTAGGGCGCACAGATACGCAGTATTTT.

This clonotype was seen a handful of times. This chain links TRBV7-2 with TRBJ1-5; no reliable D call. Germline V gene lookup returns CDR1 SGHTA and CDR2 FQGNSA. The length of the CDR3 is 15 residues. Trimming took off 1 base at V and 0 bases at J, with 7 bases between the two ends. DNA of the CDR3: TGTGCCAGCAGCTTAGGGGCGGATAGCAATCAGCCCCAGCATTTT. Protein product: CASSLGADSNQPQHF.

This clonotype has a count of ten or more. The chain links TRBV25-1 to TRBJ2-1; 11 bases agree with TRBD1. Germline CDR1 reads MGHDK; CDR2 reads SYGVNS. This CDR3 spans 19 amino acids. The trim removed 2 bases at V and 0 bases at J, leaving 9 bases unmatched. DNA for the CDR3: TGTGCCAGCAGTGAAGTGGGACAGGGGGAGGGCAGCTCCTACAATGAGCAGTTCTTC. It is translated as CASSEVGQGEGSSYNEQFF.

Regarding this clonotype: One end of the junction is discordant with germline, which a read error may explain. This chain links TRBV5-1 with TRBJ1-5, with D perhaps matching TRBD1 (6 bases). Looked up from germline, CDR1 is SGHRS and CDR2 is YFSETQ. This CDR3 spans 14 amino acids. The CDR3 DNA follows: TGCGCCAGCAGTGCTCAGGGGAGCAATCGGCCCCAGCATTTT. It yields the protein CASSAQGSNRPQHF.

As to this clonotype: This may arise from a read error, as a much more abundant clone is one base away. The chain joins TRBV6-1 to TRBJ2-7; maybe TRBD2 (6 bases). CDR3 length: 15 residues. Trimming left V 5 bases short and J 0 bases short, with 14 bases between. Germline CDR1 MNHNS, CDR2 SASEGT. CDR3 bases: TGTGCCAGCAGTCGGACTATTAAAAACTCCTACGAGCAGTACTTC. Its protein product is CASSRTIKNSYEQYF.

This clonotype came up many times. The CDR3 DNA follows: TGTGCCAGCAGCCTAACCCCGATACTCTCCAGGTCACGACAGCCCCAGCATTTT. It encodes CASSLTPILSRSRQPQHF. The chain links TRBV12-3 or TRBV12-4 to TRBJ1-5; no clear D gene. Trimming removed 6 bases from V and 7 bases from J, with 28 bases in between. The CDR3 totals 18 residues.

This clonotype was picked up many times. The chain links TRBV10-2 to TRBJ2-5, with 9 bases that match TRBD1. The CDR3 consists of 13 residues. V trimming: 8 bases; J trimming: 3 bases; junction bases outside the gene matches: 4. Germline values: CDR1 WSHSY, CDR2 SAAADI. CDR3 in amino acids: CASATGGEETQYF. The CDR3, as DNA: TGCGCCAGCGCGACAGGGGGTGAAGAGACCCAGTACTTC.